This T cell receptor beta chain was retrieved from a study of cytomegalovirus exposure and HLA in healthy donors. PCR employed 60 Vbeta and 13 Jbeta primers. Libraries were prepared by immunoSEQ multiplex PCR; TCRdb keeps only in-frame clonotypes and omits some of them. The specimen's table records under 200,000 clones. Sequenced sample: PBMCs. The sequence came from a woman between 18 and 29 years old in good health and CMV-seropositive.

In DNA form, the CDR3 reads TGTGCCAGCAGTGAACGGGACTACGAGCAGTACTTC. Translation gives CASSERDYEQYF. The chain recombines TRBV25-1 with TRBJ2-7, with D maybe TRBD2 (5 bases). CDR1 and CDR2 (germline): MGHDK, SYGVNS. Trimming stripped 2 bases from V and 3 bases from J, with 5 bases between. The CDR3 runs 12 residues.